This TCR beta chain is from a study of blood T cell repertoires in COVID-19. Background on the study: PBMCs, B-cell-depleted T cells, or T cells were the source of the cDNA or gDNA that made up the material.

CDR1 is SGHRS, CDR2 YFSETQ, per germline. V lost 2 bases and J lost 9, with 15 bases in between. This CDR3 comprises 14 residues. Cohort allocation depended upon clinical history that participants reported. TCRdb's copy holds only in-frame clones and misses some; the assay was immunoSEQ multiplex PCR. This table holds under 400,000 clones, about 89% found once. This sequence was found in a man aged 40-49 years in a cohort exposed to, infected with or recovered from COVID-19 (not recorded which). The rearrangement links TRBV5-1 to TRBJ2-1, with D possibly being TRBD1 (7 bases). The sequenced material came from PBMCs or T cells enriched from blood (not recorded which). CDR3 region: CASSLSRGETEQFF. CDR3 bases: TGCGCCAGCAGCTTATCCAGGGGGGAAACTGAGCAGTTCTTC.